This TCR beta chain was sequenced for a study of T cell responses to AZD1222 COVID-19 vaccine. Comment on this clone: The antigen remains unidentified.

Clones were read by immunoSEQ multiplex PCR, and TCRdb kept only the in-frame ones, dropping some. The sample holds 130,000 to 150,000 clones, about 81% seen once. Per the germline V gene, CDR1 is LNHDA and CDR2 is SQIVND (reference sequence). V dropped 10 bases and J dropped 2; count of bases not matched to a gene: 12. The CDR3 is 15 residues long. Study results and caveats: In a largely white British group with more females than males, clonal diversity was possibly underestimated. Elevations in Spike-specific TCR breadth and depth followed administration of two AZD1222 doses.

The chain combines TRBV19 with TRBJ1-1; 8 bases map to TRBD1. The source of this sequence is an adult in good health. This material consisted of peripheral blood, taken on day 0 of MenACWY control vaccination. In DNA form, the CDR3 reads TGTGCCACCAAAATAAGCGGACAGGGTAACACTGAAGCTTTCTTT. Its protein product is CATKISGQGNTEAFF.